The next 29 T cell receptor beta chains were all read from a single sample in a study of blood T cell repertoires in COVID-19. This table comes from immunoSEQ multiplex PCR, and its TCRdb copy is limited to in-frame clones, with some not included. The table records 120,000 or so clones, about 86% of them present only once. Material: peripheral blood. The receptors shown here come from a woman in her forties or fifties with acute or convalescent COVID-19.

The J gene is TRBJ2-6, the V gene TRBV7-2; 7 nucleotides line up with TRBD1. Germline V gene data show CDR1 as SGHTA and CDR2 as FQGNSA. The CDR3 has 15 residues. Losses at the gene ends were 6 bases for V and 2 bases for J; bases not matched to a gene: 4. The CDR3 reads CASSSTGAGANVLTF. CDR3 nucleotide sequence: TGTGCCAGCAGTTCTACAGGGGCTGGGGCCAACGTCCTGACTTTC.

The chain has TRBV19 and TRBJ1-2; D is uncertain. Germline CDR1 is LNHDA and CDR2 is SQIVND (reference sequence). CDR3 length equals 14 residues. The V end lost 6 bases, the J end lost 4 bases, and 15 bases lay between the germline ends. The CDR3 sequence: CASSVEIAFYGYTF. CDR3 coding DNA: TGTGCCAGTAGCGTCGAGATCGCCTTCTATGGCTACACCTTC.

Here the CDR3 DNA reads TGTGCCAGTGCTAAGGACGGGACAGCCTTCCAAGAGACCCAGTACTTC. Translation: CASAKDGTAFQETQYF. This rearrangement joins TRBV19 to TRBJ2-5, with 7 bases identical to TRBD1. Trimming at V came to 8 bases and at J to 1 base, leaving 13 bases not matched to a gene. Germline lookup yields CDR1 LNHDA and CDR2 SQIVND (reference sequence). The CDR3 totals 16 residues.

The gene calls are TRBV18 and TRBJ2-7; D is perhaps TRBD2 (6 bases). Trimming took 2 bases from V and 2 from J, leaving 13 bases between them. This CDR3 region has 15 residues. Germline lookup yields CDR1 KGHSH and CDR2 LQKENI. For the CDR3, the DNA is TGTGCCAGCTCACCAGGCGGTAGCGGCGCCTACGAGCAGTACTTC. Translation: CASSPGGSGAYEQYF.

This clone was detected only a few times. This rearrangement joins TRBV4-2 to TRBJ2-1; 7 nucleotides line up with TRBD2. The germline gives CDR1 LGHNA, CDR2 YNFKEQ. With 4 bases clipped from V and 6 bases from J, the junction kept 6 bases outside the gene matches. CDR3 size: 14 residues. The CDR3: CASSPYPGGNEQFF. CDR3 DNA: TGTGCCAGCAGCCCCTACCCGGGGGGCAATGAGCAGTTCTTC.

The V call is TRBV24-1, the J call TRBJ1-2, with TRBD1 as a possible D gene (5 bases). Germline values: CDR1 KGHDR, CDR2 SFDVKD. The CDR3 is 15 residues long. Trimming shortened V by 3 bases and J by 4 bases, and 14 bases separated the two germline ends. CDR3 residues: CATSDGVQGGYGYTF. The CDR3 DNA reads TGTGCCACCAGTGATGGGGTTCAGGGAGGCTATGGCTACACCTTC.

This chain's CDR3 is CASSGGDGTEAFF. CDR3 DNA sequence: TGTGCCAGCAGCGGGGGTGATGGCACTGAAGCTTTCTTT. V gene TRBV27 combines with J gene TRBJ1-1; D may be TRBD1 (5 bases). The CDR3 runs 13 residues. V was shortened by 6 bases and J by 4 bases, with 12 bases between the two germline ends. The germline CDR1 and CDR2 sequences are MNHEY and SMNVEV (reference sequence).

The chain joins TRBV7-2 to TRBJ2-7; a weak D match, TRBD1 (6 bases). CDR1 is SGHTA, CDR2 FQGNSA, per germline. Trimming shortened V by 0 bases and J by 3 bases, and 15 bases separated the two germline ends. The CDR3 contains 16 residues. The CDR3 here is CASSLAARGSLYEQYF. Here the CDR3 DNA reads TGTGCCAGCAGCTTAGCGGCCAGGGGCTCCCTCTACGAGCAGTACTTC. Full variable domain (rest looked up from reference TRBV7-2 and TRBJ2-7): GAGVSQSPSNKVTEKGKDVELRCDPISGHTALYWYRQSLGQGLEFLIYFQGNSAPDKSGLPSDRFSAERTGGSVSTLTIQRTQQEDSAVYLCASSLAARGSLYEQYFGPGTRLTVT.

This chain links TRBV5-1 with TRBJ2-3; D perhaps matches TRBD1 (6 bases). Germline lookup yields CDR1 SGHRS and CDR2 YFSETQ. The CDR3 is 15 residues long. The germline V and J ends were trimmed by 7 bases and 2 bases, with 17 bases remaining between them. CDR3 sequence: CASGDRPDSTDTQYF. Written as DNA, the CDR3 is TGCGCCAGCGGTGACAGGCCAGATTCCACAGATACGCAGTATTTT.

Only one count was recorded for this clone. The chain couples TRBV7-2 to TRBJ2-5; TRBD2 aligns across 9 bases. Trimming cost V 3 bases and J 5 bases; bases outside gene matches: 7. Germline V CDR1 and CDR2: SGHTA, FQGNSA. This CDR3 has 15 residues. In DNA, the CDR3 is TGTGCCAGCAGCTTTTCTAGCGGGGAGGGGGAGACCCAGTACTTC. It codes for CASSFSSGEGETQYF.

This rearrangement joins TRBV6-1 to TRBJ1-1; D may be TRBD1 (5 bases). The germline gives CDR1 MNHNS, CDR2 SASEGT. V shed 1 base and J shed 1 base, with 7 bases lying between them. The CDR3 loop spans 14 amino acids. The CDR3, as DNA: TGTGCCAGCAGTGAAGGGGACTGGAACACTGAAGCTTTCTTT. Translating it yields CASSEGDWNTEAFF.

CDR3 DNA: TGTGCCAGCAGCAACCGAGCGGGGGGGCTCCCCTACGAGCAGTACTTC. Protein: CASSNRAGGLPYEQYF. The chain carries TRBV7-2 and TRBJ2-7; the match to TRBD2 covers 10 bases. Germline CDR1 reads SGHTA; CDR2 reads FQGNSA. The V gene end was trimmed by 5 bases and the J gene end by 2 bases; junction bases not matched to a gene: 9. This CDR3 region has 16 residues.

This sequence joins TRBV5-4 and TRBJ2-1; the match to TRBD2 covers 9 bases. The junction had 9 bases not matched to a gene; V was cut back by 4 bases and J by 4 bases. The CDR3 contains 16 residues. Germline V gives CDR1 SGHNT, CDR2 YYREEE (reference sequence). The CDR3 nucleotides are TGTGCCAGCAGCAGTGCGGGGGGGCCAATGTACAATGAGCAGTTCTTC. Its protein is CASSSAGGPMYNEQFF.

V usage is TRBV9 and J usage is TRBJ2-7, with 8 bases lining up with TRBD2. Trimming took 0 bases from V and 3 from J; bases not matched to a gene: 5. The CDR3 length is 15 residues. CDR1 SGDLS and CDR2 YYNGEE come from the germline V gene. DNA of the CDR3: TGTGCCAGCAGCGTAGAGGGTAGCGGGAACTACGAGCAGTACTTC. Encoded protein: CASSVEGSGNYEQYF.

The chain recombines TRBV19 with TRBJ2-7; the match to TRBD2 covers 8 bases. This CDR3 comprises 15 residues. Germline lookup yields CDR1 LNHDA and CDR2 SQIVND (reference sequence). V shed 3 bases, J shed 2 bases, and the junction held 6 bases outside the gene matches. CDR3 bases: TGTGCCAGTAGTATTTCCCCCGGGGGGGCCTACGAGCAGTACTTC. It yields the protein CASSISPGGAYEQYF.

The V gene is TRBV19, the J gene TRBJ1-2; D ambiguous. Trimming removed 3 bases at V and 5 bases at J, with 13 bases between. The germline gives CDR1 LNHDA, CDR2 SQIVND (reference sequence). The CDR3 loop spans 14 amino acids. DNA for the CDR3: TGTGCCAGTAGTATTCCGGGAAACTCTTATGGCTACACCTTC. Protein sequence: CASSIPGNSYGYTF.

This chain links TRBV9 with TRBJ2-2; D gene uncertain. CDR3 length: 12 amino acids. The germline gives CDR1 SGDLS, CDR2 YYNGEE. V lost 3 bases, J lost 3 bases, and 3 bases lay in between. Here the CDR3 DNA reads TGTGCCAGCAGCGCAGACACCGGGGAGCTGTTTTTT. This translates into CASSADTGELFF.

The rearrangement uses TRBV7-2 and TRBJ1-1; 8 bases are shared with TRBD1. Trimming removed 11 bases from V and 4 bases from J; junction bases left unmatched: 12. CDR3 length equals 14 residues. The germline V gene encodes CDR1 SGHTA and CDR2 FQGNSA. DNA for the CDR3: TGTGCCTCAACCTCTCAGGGGGCGAGCACTGAAGCTTTCTTT. It codes for CASTSQGASTEAFF. The full variable domain, rest sourced from reference TRBV7-2 and TRBJ1-1, is GAGVSQSPSNKVTEKGKDVELRCDPISGHTALYWYRQSLGQGLEFLIYFQGNSAPDKSGLPSDRFSAERTGGSVSTLTIQRTQQEDSAVYLCASTSQGASTEAFFGQGTRLTVV.

V is TRBV30 and J is TRBJ1-5; 10 bases map to TRBD1. V trimming: 7 bases; J trimming: 6 bases; junction bases outside the gene matches: 15. Germline V gene data show CDR1 as GTSNPN and CDR2 as SVGIG (reference sequence). This CDR3 contains 16 residues. Here the CDR3 DNA reads TGTGCCTTTGCTGACAGGGGGCGTCGACGCAGTCAGCCCCAGCATTTT. It encodes CAFADRGRRRSQPQHF.

V usage is TRBV11-2 and J usage is TRBJ2-4, with 7 nucleotides matching TRBD1. Trimming cost V 5 bases and J 11 bases; bases outside gene matches: 15. Germline V gene sequence: CDR1 SGHAT, CDR2 FQNNGV. The CDR3 runs to 15 residues. In DNA form, the CDR3 reads TGTGCCAGCAGCCTAAATGGACGGGACAGCGACCTTCAGTACTTC. Its translation: CASSLNGRDSDLQYF.

The chain links TRBV12-3 or TRBV12-4 to TRBJ2-7, with 8 bases identical to TRBD1. The CDR3 loop spans 13 amino acids. V shed 1 base and J 6 bases; nucleotides not matched to a gene: 2. The CDR3 bases are TGTGCCAGCAGTTTAGGACAGGGGCTCGAGCAGTACTTC. Protein: CASSLGQGLEQYF.

The chain recombines TRBV24-1 with TRBJ1-3; D remains ambiguous. The germline V gene encodes CDR1 KGHDR and CDR2 SFDVKD. Between the trimmed V and J ends, which lost 9 bases and 2 bases, there was a span of 19 bases. The CDR3 spans 16 residues. The CDR3 bases are TGTGCCACCCCGTGGAGTCACAATTTTACTGGAAACACCATATATTTT. Its translation is CATPWSHNFTGNTIYF.

The V gene is TRBV28, the J gene TRBJ1-2, with 7 bases lining up with TRBD1. CDR1 is MDHEN and CDR2 is SYDVKM in the germline V gene. The CDR3 runs 14 residues. The trim removed 6 bases at V and 8 bases at J, leaving 12 bases unmatched. CDR3 bases: TGTGCCAGCAGAATCGGACAGGTCGCCTGGGGCTACACCTTC. Translated, it gives CASRIGQVAWGYTF.

This chain connects TRBV3-1 (or the pseudogene TRBV3-2) to TRBJ2-2; TRBD2 agrees at 10 bases. V shed 4 bases, J shed 0 bases, and the junction held 2 bases outside the gene matches. Looked up from germline, CDR1 is LGHDT and CDR2 is YNNKEL (reference sequence). The CDR3 loop spans 16 amino acids. CDR3 sequence reads: CASSLLAGPNTGELFF. CDR3 sequence (DNA): TGTGCCAGCAGCCTACTAGCGGGACCGAACACCGGGGAGCTGTTTTTT.

This clone has just one count. The chain combines TRBV7-8 with TRBJ2-6; D remains ambiguous. Per the germline V gene, CDR1 is SGHVS and CDR2 is FQNEAQ. V lost 1 base and J lost 0, with 13 bases in between. CDR3 length: 18 residues. Here the CDR3 DNA reads TGTGCCAGCAGCTTAGTCGAGTGGCGGAGCTCTGGGGCCAACGTCCTGACTTTC. Amino acids: CASSLVEWRSSGANVLTF.

The sample holds one count of this clone. The chain carries TRBV5-1 and TRBJ2-3; D not certain. The CDR3 consists of 13 residues. V lost 0 bases and J 4 bases, leaving 6 bases between the germline ends. Germline V gene data show CDR1 as SGHRS and CDR2 as YFSETQ. This chain's CDR3 is CASSLVAADTQYF. CDR3 coding DNA: TGCGCCAGCAGCTTGGTCGCGGCAGATACGCAGTATTTT.

The V gene is TRBV6-5, the J gene TRBJ2-1; TRBD2 matches 9 bases. CDR1 is MNHEY, CDR2 SVGAGI, per germline. This CDR3 has 15 amino acids. V lost 5 bases, J lost 5 bases, and 7 bases stayed unmatched. The CDR3 here is CASSSWLAGNNEQFF. Here the CDR3 DNA reads TGTGCCAGCAGTAGTTGGCTAGCGGGGAACAATGAGCAGTTCTTC.

The chain links TRBV4-1 to TRBJ1-1, with 8 bases aligning to TRBD1. From germline, CDR1 is MGHRA and CDR2 YSYEKL. CDR3 length: 17 amino acids. Trimming took 4 bases from V and 5 from J; bases not matched to a gene: 15. This chain's CDR3 is CASSLTRGGQGRTEAFF. In DNA form, the CDR3 reads TGCGCCAGCAGCCTCACTAGGGGAGGACAGGGACGAACTGAAGCTTTCTTT.

The CDR3 reads CASSQATGGYGYTF. CDR3 nucleotide sequence: TGTGCCAGCAGCCAAGCTACAGGGGGTTATGGCTACACCTTC. V is TRBV3-1 (or the pseudogene TRBV3-2) and J is TRBJ1-2; 8 positions match TRBD1. The CDR3 loop spans 14 amino acids. CDR1 is LGHDT and CDR2 is YNNKEL in the germline V gene (reference sequence). Germline trimming cut 1 base from V and 5 bases from J; bases unmatched to any gene: 3.